A single sample is the source of the 26 T cell receptor beta chains below, sequenced in a study of blood T cell repertoires in COVID-19. TCRdb's table, derived via immunoSEQ multiplex PCR, lists solely in-frame clones and lacks some. The sample consists of 220,000 or so clones, roughly 80% of them appearing once. Input material: peripheral blood. The receptors were sampled from a woman aged 80 or over with COVID-19, enrolled during active disease.

This sequence joins TRBV28 and TRBJ2-1; 11 bases agree with TRBD2. CDR1 is MDHEN and CDR2 is SYDVKM in the germline V gene. After removal of 5 bases from V and 4 bases from J, the junction contained 4 bases not matched to a gene. This CDR3 is built from 15 residues. This CDR3 reads CASSPGTSGYNEQFF. The CDR3 coding sequence is TGTGCCAGCAGTCCCGGGACTAGCGGTTACAATGAGCAGTTCTTC.

The V call is TRBV5-5, the J call TRBJ2-1; 9 nucleotides match TRBD1. CDR3 length: 17 amino acids. Germline loops: CDR1 SGHKS, CDR2 YYEKEE (reference sequence). Trimming took 0 bases from V and 12 from J; bases not matched to a gene: 16. In nucleotides, the CDR3 is TGTGCCAGCAGCTTGGTCGCCGGGACAGGGACGAGAATAGGGCAGTTCTTC. Its protein is CASSLVAGTGTRIGQFF. The complete variable domain, with remaining parts taken from reference TRBV5-5 and TRBJ2-1, reads DAGVTQSPTHLIKTRGQQVTLRCSPISGHKSVSWYQQVLGQGPQFIFQYYEKEERGRGNFPDRFSARQFPNYSSELNVNALLLGDSALYLCASSLVAGTGTRIGQFFGPGTRLTVL.

This clone was detected once. The chain joins TRBV7-2 to TRBJ2-5; D unclear. CDR3 length: 14 amino acids. Germline V gene sequence: CDR1 SGHTA, CDR2 FQGNSA. Trimming pared 5 bases from V and 5 bases from J, leaving 15 bases between. CDR3 loop: CASSPTPSIETQYF. CDR3 coding DNA: TGTGCCAGCAGCCCCACTCCCTCAATCGAGACCCAGTACTTC.

V gene TRBV7-9 combines with J gene TRBJ2-5, with 10 bases identical to TRBD2. This CDR3 region has 16 residues. Trimming cost V 5 bases and J 2 bases; bases outside gene matches: 8. Germline assignment: CDR1 SEHNR and CDR2 FQNEAQ (reference sequence). CDR3 sequence (DNA): TGTGCCAGCAGCCCACAGCTAGCGGGGGATCAAGAGACCCAGTACTTC. Encoded protein: CASSPQLAGDQETQYF.

The rearrangement uses TRBV6-2 or TRBV6-3 and TRBJ2-7; tentatively, D is TRBD2 (5 bases). The V end lost 3 bases, the J end lost 0 bases, and 12 bases lay between the germline ends. This CDR3 is built from 15 residues. Looked up from germline, CDR1 is MNHEY and CDR2 is SVGEGT. CDR3 in amino acids: CASSYNLGLSYEQYF. The CDR3 DNA sequence: TGTGCCAGCAGTTATAATCTTGGACTCTCCTACGAGCAGTACTTC.

In the case of this clone: This could be a read error, since a much larger clone is one nucleotide away. This rearrangement joins TRBV9 to TRBJ2-5; the D gene is possibly TRBD2 (5 bases). The CDR3 consists of 12 residues. Per germline, CDR1 SGDLS and CDR2 YYNGEE. The V end was cut by 4 bases, the J end by 4 bases, with 8 bases between. The CDR3 DNA is TGTGCCAGCAGCCCCAGCGGAGAGACCCAGTACTTC. Protein: CASSPSGETQYF.

This chain links TRBV9 with TRBJ2-1; 11 nucleotides align to TRBD2. The germline V gene encodes CDR1 SGDLS and CDR2 YYNGEE. CDR3 length: 15 amino acids. V shed 2 bases, J shed 6 bases, and the junction held 4 bases outside the gene matches. The CDR3 sequence: CASSVSGGETNEQFF. The CDR3 DNA reads TGTGCCAGCAGCGTTAGCGGGGGGGAAACCAATGAGCAGTTCTTC.

The chain joins TRBV10-3 to TRBJ2-1, with D perhaps matching TRBD2 (6 bases). Germline V gives CDR1 ENHRY, CDR2 SYGVKD. Deletions cut 3 bases from V and 15 bases from J, with 18 bases between. This CDR3 spans 13 amino acids. The CDR3 loop is CAISEPGRRRLFF. The CDR3 nucleotides are TGTGCCATCAGTGAACCCGGGAGACGGAGACTGTTCTTC.

J is TRBJ1-2 and V is TRBV19, with unresolved D. Trimming took 7 bases from V and 4 from J, leaving 16 bases between them. The CDR3 runs 14 residues. Per the germline V gene, CDR1 is LNHDA and CDR2 is SQIVND (reference sequence). This CDR3 is CASTEYLGSYGYTF. The CDR3 DNA reads as TGTGCCAGTACCGAGTACCTCGGGTCCTATGGCTACACCTTC. Full variable domain (missing parts from reference TRBV19 and TRBJ1-2): DGGITQSPKYLFRKEGQNVTLSCEQNLNHDAMYWYRQDPGQGLRLIYYSQIVNDFQKGDIAEGYSVSREKKESFPLTVTSAQKNPTAFYLCASTEYLGSYGYTFGSGTRLTVV.

The chain carries TRBV5-1 and TRBJ2-3; D is perhaps TRBD2 (6 bases). There are 14 residues in the CDR3. V gave up 8 bases and J gave up 2 bases, with 15 bases separating them. CDR1 is SGHRS, CDR2 YFSETQ, per germline. This CDR3 is CASRLGLFTDTQYF. The CDR3 nucleotides read TGCGCCAGTCGACTGGGACTCTTCACAGATACGCAGTATTTT.

The table lists this clone with a count of one. The CDR3, as DNA: TGTGCCAGCAGCCGACTAGCGGTGAACACCGGGGAGCTGTTTTTT. It encodes CASSRLAVNTGELFF. The chain links TRBV5-8 to TRBJ2-2; 9 bases map to TRBD2. The germline V gene has CDR1 SGHTS and CDR2 YDEGEE. This CDR3 has 15 amino acids. The junction had 2 bases not matched to a gene; V was cut back by 4 bases and J by 1 base.

The rearrangement uses TRBV11-2 and TRBJ2-3, with D maybe TRBD2 (5 bases). The germline gives CDR1 SGHAT, CDR2 FQNNGV. CDR3 size: 15 residues. V dropped 1 base and J dropped 3 bases, with 11 bases sitting between them. In nucleotides, the CDR3 is TGTGCCAGCAGCTTAGTTCGGACTCGAACAGATACGCAGTATTTT. Protein product: CASSLVRTRTDTQYF.

The chain couples TRBV24-1 to TRBJ1-2; TRBD1 might be the D (5 bases). Per the germline V gene, CDR1 is KGHDR and CDR2 is SFDVKD. This CDR3 contains 13 residues. V lost 0 bases to trimming and J lost 5 bases, with 6 bases between them. CDR3 DNA sequence: TGTGCCACCAGTGATTTGACAGGTTATGGCTACACCTTC. Translation gives CATSDLTGYGYTF.

This clone was counted only a few times. The chain is built from TRBV5-1 and TRBJ1-6; 11 nucleotides line up with TRBD1. The germline V gene has CDR1 SGHRS and CDR2 YFSETQ. The V segment lost 3 bases and the J segment 9 bases; nucleotides outside the gene matches: 2. The CDR3 is 14 residues long. The CDR3 DNA follows: TGCGCCAGCAGCTGGGGGACAGGGGGTTCACCCCTCCACTTT. It codes for CASSWGTGGSPLHF.

This chain links TRBV5-1 with TRBJ2-5; 10 positions match TRBD2. Germline V gene lookup returns CDR1 SGHRS and CDR2 YFSETQ. Losses at the gene ends were 0 bases for V and 5 bases for J; bases not matched to a gene: 7. This CDR3 comprises 16 residues. This CDR3 reads CASSLGASGGAETQYF. For the CDR3, the DNA is TGCGCCAGCAGCTTGGGGGCTAGCGGGGGCGCGGAGACCCAGTACTTC.

This sequence joins TRBV5-4 and TRBJ1-2, with D possibly matching TRBD1 (6 bases). The germline V gene has CDR1 SGHNT and CDR2 YYREEE (reference sequence). This CDR3 is built from 13 residues. Trimming cost V 3 bases and J 2 bases, with 8 bases left between them. The CDR3 here is CASSSTGNYGYTF. In DNA form, the CDR3 reads TGTGCCAGCAGCTCTACAGGGAACTATGGCTACACCTTC.

The chain combines TRBV14 with TRBJ2-2; D is possibly TRBD1 (5 bases). The V gene lost 2 bases and the J gene lost 2 bases, with 9 bases spanning the gap. This CDR3 is 15 amino acids long. Germline CDR1 SGHDN, CDR2 FVKESK. CDR3 in DNA: TGTGCCAGCAGCCAAAGACAGATAAACACCGGGGAGCTGTTTTTT. Residues: CASSQRQINTGELFF. Supplemented by reference TRBV14 and TRBJ2-2, the full variable domain reads EAGVTQFPSHSVIEKGQTVTLRCDPISGHDNLYWYRRVMGKEIKFLLHFVKESKQDESGMPNNRFLAERTGGTYSTLKVQPAELEDSGVYFCASSQRQINTGELFFGEGSRLTVL.

This rearrangement joins TRBV2 to TRBJ1-2; 7 positions agree with TRBD1. Germline trimming cut 6 bases from V and 13 bases from J; bases unmatched to any gene: 8. CDR1 and CDR2 from the germline V gene are SNHLY and FYNNEI. This CDR3 comprises 11 residues. This chain's CDR3 is CASSITGAGTF. Here the CDR3 DNA reads TGTGCCAGCAGCATTACAGGGGCGGGCACCTTC.

CDR3 coding DNA: TGTGCCAGCAGCCAAGAAACGTCAGTAGGCTACACCTTC. As protein: CASSQETSVGYTF. This chain joins TRBV3-1 (or the pseudogene TRBV3-2) and TRBJ1-2; no firm D call. There are 13 residues in the CDR3. Between the trimmed V and J ends, which lost 0 bases and 8 bases, there was a span of 10 bases. Germline CDR1 and CDR2: LGHDT and YNNKEL (reference sequence).

The chain has TRBV18 and TRBJ1-3; D gene ambiguous. CDR3 length equals 15 residues. The V and J ends lost 5 bases and 0 bases respectively, with 11 bases between them. CDR1 and CDR2 from the germline V gene are KGHSH and LQKENI. DNA for the CDR3: TGTGCCAGCTCATCAGGAGGGAGCTCTGGAAACACCATATATTTT. Translating gives CASSSGGSSGNTIYF.

The genes are TRBV2 and TRBJ2-5; tentatively, D is TRBD2 (5 bases). V was trimmed by 8 bases and J by 4 bases, leaving 11 bases between them. Germline V gene lookup returns CDR1 SNHLY and CDR2 FYNNEI. The CDR3 loop spans 12 amino acids. The CDR3 coding sequence is TGTGCCAGCGCTGCGGGTGGAGAGACCCAGTACTTC. It yields the protein CASAAGGETQYF.

The chain is built from TRBV3-1 (or the pseudogene TRBV3-2) and TRBJ2-5; D ambiguous. CDR1 LGHDT and CDR2 YNNKEL come from the germline V gene (reference sequence). The CDR3 loop spans 15 amino acids. Trimming removed 1 base from V and 4 bases from J, with 13 bases in between. CDR3 coding DNA: TGTGCCAGCAGCCAAGGACTGGCCGCTGGAGAGACCCAGTACTTC. Translated: CASSQGLAAGETQYF.

This clone was found once. This chain uses TRBV28 with TRBJ1-2; 9 bases map to TRBD1. V lost 4 bases to trimming and J lost 9 bases; unmatched junction nucleotides: 9. This CDR3 contains 14 residues. Per germline, CDR1 MDHEN and CDR2 SYDVKM. CDR3 amino acids: CASSSGTGSRRYTF. DNA of the CDR3: TGTGCCAGCAGTTCCGGGACAGGGTCGCGTCGCTACACCTTC.

This rearrangement joins TRBV14 to TRBJ1-1; D unclear. Germline V gene sequence: CDR1 SGHDN, CDR2 FVKESK. Trimming left V 1 base short and J 4 bases short, with 7 bases between. The CDR3 has 13 residues. The CDR3 DNA reads as TGTGCCAGCAGCCAAGGGAGACTCACTGAAGCTTTCTTT. It specifies CASSQGRLTEAFF.

V gene TRBV5-1 combines with J gene TRBJ2-3; TRBD2 matches at 7 bases. The CDR3 has 15 residues. Germline CDR1 and CDR2: SGHRS and YFSETQ. The ends lost 4 bases at V and 3 bases at J; junction bases unmatched: 8. The CDR3 region has the DNA TGCGCCAGCAGCCTCGCGGGAGATCTGACAGATACGCAGTATTTT. It codes for CASSLAGDLTDTQYF.

This rearrangement joins TRBV3-1 (or the pseudogene TRBV3-2) to TRBJ1-2, with 8 bases lining up with TRBD1. The CDR3 extends over 16 amino acids. Germline CDR1 LGHDT, CDR2 YNNKEL (reference sequence). V was clipped by 4 bases and J by 0 bases; unmatched bases: 7. The chain's CDR3 is CASSLRQGRTNYGYTF. The CDR3 nucleotides read TGTGCCAGCAGCCTCCGACAGGGGCGGACTAACTATGGCTACACCTTC.